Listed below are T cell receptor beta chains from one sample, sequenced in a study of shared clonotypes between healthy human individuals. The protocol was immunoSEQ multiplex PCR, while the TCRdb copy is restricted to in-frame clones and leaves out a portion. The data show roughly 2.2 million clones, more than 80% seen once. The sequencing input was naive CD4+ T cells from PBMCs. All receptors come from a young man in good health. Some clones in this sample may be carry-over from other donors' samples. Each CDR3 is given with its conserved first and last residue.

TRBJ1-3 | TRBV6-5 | CASSYDRGRNTIYF
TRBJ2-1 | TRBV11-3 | CASSLGSEDEQFF
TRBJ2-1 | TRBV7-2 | CASSFTHDSYNEQFF
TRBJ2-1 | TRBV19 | CASSPGAGVNEQFF
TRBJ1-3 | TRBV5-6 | CASSGIRTPGGTIYF
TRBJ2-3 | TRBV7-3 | CASSQLAGVAPDTQYF
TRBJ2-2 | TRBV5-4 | CASSSPLRRQGSNTGELFF
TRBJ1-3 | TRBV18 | CASSPKTGSLGNTIYF
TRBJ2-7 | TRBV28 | CASSLPGQIYEQYF
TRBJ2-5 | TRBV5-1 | CASSPIRESETQYF
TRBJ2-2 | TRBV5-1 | CASSLDRQGAGELFF
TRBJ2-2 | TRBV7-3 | CASSPSRGSTGELFF
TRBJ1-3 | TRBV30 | CAWGLSGGNTIYF
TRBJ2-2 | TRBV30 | CAWIDTGELFF
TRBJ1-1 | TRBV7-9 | CASSPGGQGLRNTEAFF
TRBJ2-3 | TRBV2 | CASRDRGTDTQYF
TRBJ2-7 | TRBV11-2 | CASSMTYGVYEQYF
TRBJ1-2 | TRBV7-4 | CASSLSQGGDTF
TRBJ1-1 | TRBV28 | CASRRAPNVAEAFF
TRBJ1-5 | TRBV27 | CASSTKDQPQHF
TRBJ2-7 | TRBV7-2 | CASSLGTPRSGYYSYEQYF
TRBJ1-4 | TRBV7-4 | CASSADGGSYQGKLFF